This T cell receptor (beta chain) was identified in a study of beta chain features in type 1 diabetes. On the study more broadly: Cells sorted and examined across all samples totaled over 95 million. Overall study results and limits: In patients and controls equally, PCR might favor templates that are shorter. Researchers report that Type 1 diabetes patients had moderately but significantly shorter TCRB CDR3s across all four CD4+ subsets. The study left unresolved whether HLA type influences TCRB rearrangement.

Every isolated RNA sample was fully reverse transcribed, so sequencing captured expressed TCRB transcripts. Assay used: immunoSEQ multiplex PCR; TCRdb lists only in-frame clones, some missing. Of 100,000 to 150,000 clones in the sample, approximately 15% were seen once. Trimming removed 0 bases from V and 5 bases from J; junction bases left unmatched: 4. Per the germline V gene, CDR1 is SGDLS and CDR2 is YYNGEE. This CDR3 is 15 amino acids long. As concerns this clone: Its antigen is not known.

The chain combines TRBV9 with TRBJ1-4, with 7 bases matching TRBD1. The receptor was isolated from a man aged 18-30 years with type 1 diabetes. What was sequenced was central memory CD4+ T cells from blood. CDR3 bases: TGTGCCAGCAGCGTAGTTGGGACAGCGAATGAAAAACTGTTTTTT. It specifies CASSVVGTANEKLFF.